This record looks at one T cell receptor beta chain sequence and its context. In the original analysis: Estimated nucleated cell counts came from reference gene primer amplification. TCRdb keeps only in-frame clones here, not all; method: immunoSEQ multiplex PCR. V, J and clone size derive from that table, while D and trimming were established from the DNA sequence. The data contain around 240,000 clones, approximately 85% of them singletons. Germline-derived CDR1 and CDR2 are LNHDA and SQIVND (reference sequence). The CDR3 is 17 residues long. V lost 8 bases, J lost 0 bases, and 20 bases lay in between. The data stem from a study of blood T cell repertoires in COVID-19. Overall study: Donors in the United States, Italy and Spain gave samples during acute or convalescent COVID-19. The cDNA or gDNA used as material had been derived from T cells, B-cell-depleted T cells, or PBMCs.

The clonotype comes from a man in his forties or fifties with acute or convalescent COVID-19. Sequenced input: peripheral blood. The chain recombines TRBV19 with TRBJ1-5; weak D call: TRBD1 (5 bases). CDR3: CASLSQYPGYSNQPQHF. The CDR3 region has the DNA TGTGCCAGTCTCTCCCAGTATCCAGGGTATAGCAATCAGCCCCAGCATTTT.